This TCR beta chain was identified in a study of blood T cells in healthy people across ages. Study results and limitations: Underestimates were what the diversity estimates from one million T cells were considered to be. Aged donors had fewer naive CD4+ cells and lower diversity than long-lived donors.

CDR3 length: 17 residues. Germline V lookup: CDR1 SGHRS, CDR2 YFSETQ. Trimming took 4 bases from V and 4 from J, leaving 22 bases between them. Of note for this clonotype: The antigen remains undetermined.

For the second PCR, which ran for about 6 to 11 cycles, a sample-barcoded 5' primer and a J-beta primer mix were used. TCRdb re-called the 5' RACE reads through MiXCR, storing one row per CDR3 protein. The repertoire holds about 1.4 million distinct CDR3 sequences, with approximately 60% as singletons. Extracted total RNA amounted to at least 5 micrograms for each sample. This chain joins TRBV5-1 and TRBJ2-3; D perhaps matches TRBD1 (6 bases). Sequences were obtained from blood. The TCR comes from a man between 18 and 29 years old in good health. For the CDR3, the DNA is TGCGCCAGCAGCCCCAGACGGGGCAGGGGAAATTCAGATACGCAGTATTTT. Amino acids: CASSPRRGRGNSDTQYF.